The present T cell receptor (beta chain) was sequenced within a study of cytomegalovirus exposure and HLA in healthy donors. PCR primers comprised 60 Vbeta and 13 Jbeta primers. Data came from immunoSEQ multiplex PCR; TCRdb stores just in-frame clones and leaves some out. The sample yields 100,000 to 120,000 clones, approximately 79% seen once. The CDR3 is 21 amino acids. The germline V gene encodes CDR1 LNHNV and CDR2 YYDKDF (reference sequence). Losses at the gene ends were 2 bases for V and 1 base for J; bases not matched to a gene: 17. The clonotype was recovered from a man in his thirties or forties in good health and CMV-seropositive. The chain recombines TRBV15 with TRBJ2-2; TRBD1 matches at 9 bases. The sequencing input was PBMCs. In DNA form, the CDR3 reads TGTGCCACCAGCAGACAGAAAGGAACAGGGGGCCGCCCGGAGAACACCGGGGAGCTGTTTTTT. Its translation: CATSRQKGTGGRPENTGELFF.